This paragraph reports one TCR beta chain. The data stem from a study of blood T cell repertoires in COVID-19. V was pared by 5 bases and J by 9 bases, with 13 bases of the junction left unmatched. This CDR3 has 15 amino acids. Germline V gene data show CDR1 as SGDLS and CDR2 as YYNGEE. The assay was immunoSEQ multiplex PCR, and TCRdb's table has in-frame clones only and misses some. This repertoire shows approximately 260,000 clones, around nine tenths found once; its top ten account for 2.1%. This receptor was obtained from a woman in her forties who had recovered from COVID-19. The source material was peripheral blood. The V gene is TRBV9, the J gene TRBJ2-1; 8 nucleotides align to TRBD2. The CDR3 DNA sequence: TGTGCCAGCAGTTCGCGGGGGGAGCCCGTCATTGAGCAGTTCTTC. Amino acids: CASSSRGEPVIEQFF.